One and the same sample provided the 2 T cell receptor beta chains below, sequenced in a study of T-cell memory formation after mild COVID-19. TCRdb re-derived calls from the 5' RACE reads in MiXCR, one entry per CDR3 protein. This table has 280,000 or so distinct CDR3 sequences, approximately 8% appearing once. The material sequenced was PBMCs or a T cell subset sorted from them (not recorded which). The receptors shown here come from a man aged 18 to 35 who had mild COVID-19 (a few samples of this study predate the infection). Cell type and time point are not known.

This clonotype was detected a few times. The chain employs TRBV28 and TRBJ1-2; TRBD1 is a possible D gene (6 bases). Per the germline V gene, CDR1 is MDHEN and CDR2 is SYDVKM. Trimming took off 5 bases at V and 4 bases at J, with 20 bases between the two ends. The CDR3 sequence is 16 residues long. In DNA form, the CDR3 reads TGTGCCAGCAGTACCGAATTGCTGGCGGGGGCCTATGGCTACACCTTC. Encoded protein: CASSTELLAGAYGYTF.

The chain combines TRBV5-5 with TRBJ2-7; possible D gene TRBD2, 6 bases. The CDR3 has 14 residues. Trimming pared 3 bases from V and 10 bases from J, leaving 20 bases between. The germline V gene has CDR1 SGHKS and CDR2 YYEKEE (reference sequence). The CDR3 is CASSSDGTYDPQYF. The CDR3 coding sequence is TGTGCCAGCAGCTCTGATGGGACTTACGATCCACAGTACTTC.